This TCR beta chain was observed in a study of T cells after somatic rescue of genetic block. TCRdb keeps only in-frame clones here, not all; method: immunoSEQ multiplex PCR. This sample has tens of thousands of clones, with 92% found just once. The CDR3 sequence is 13 residues long. Germline values: CDR1 MGHRA, CDR2 YSYEKL. V lost 0 bases and J 5 bases, leaving 7 bases between the germline ends. The chain links TRBV4-1 to TRBJ1-2; weak D call: TRBD1 (5 bases). The source is a man in his forties or fifties. Sequenced: peripheral blood mononuclear cells (PBMCs). CDR3 loop: CASSQDKGYGYTF. The CDR3 DNA follows: TGCGCCAGCAGCCAAGATAAGGGGTATGGCTACACCTTC.